Listed below are T cell receptor beta chains from one sample, sequenced in a study of shared clonotypes between healthy human individuals. Data came from immunoSEQ multiplex PCR; TCRdb stores just in-frame clones and leaves some out. Among 2,500,000 or so clones listed, 92% were seen once. Sequenced input: naive CD4+ T cells from PBMCs. The receptors were sampled from a man between 18 and 35 years old in good health. Some clones in this sample may be carry-over from other donors' samples. Each CDR3 is given with its conserved first and last residue. A D gene is named only where the DNA matches it firmly. Part of the rows lack a size; the others show once, few, many or a class for expanded clones.

J | V | size | D | DNA | CDR3
TRBJ1-4 | TRBV15 | NA | TRBD1 | TGTGCCACCAGCAATCGGGACAGGGGGCGCCTTAATGAAAAACTGTTTTTT | CATSNRDRGRLNEKLFF
TRBJ1-5 | TRBV29-1 | NA | TRBD1 | TGCAGCGTTGTGGGACAGGGTGATCAGCCCCAGCATTTT | CSVVGQGDQPQHF
TRBJ1-4 | TRBV7-9 | NA | NA | TGTGCCAGCAGCGGCAGGGGCGCAACTAATGAAAAACTGTTTTTT | CASSGRGATNEKLFF
TRBJ1-4 | TRBV19 | NA | NA | TGTGCCAGTAGGGATTTACGGGGCCGGAGCGAAAAACTGTTTTTT | CASRDLRGRSEKLFF
TRBJ1-2 | TRBV9 | NA | NA | TGTGCCAGCAGTAAAGCTAACTATGGCTACACCTTC | CASSKANYGYTF
TRBJ1-2 | TRBV7-9 | few | NA | TGTGCCAGCAGCTTAGCGCGGGGCAGGGAGCGGGGCTACACCTTC | CASSLARGRERGYTF
TRBJ2-2 | TRBV7-2 | NA | TRBD1 | TGTGCCAGCAGCCCGGGACAGGGTTACACCGGGGAGCTGTTTTTT | CASSPGQGYTGELFF
TRBJ1-5 | TRBV18 | NA | NA | TGTGCCAGCACGGACCTGACGGGTAATCAGCCCCAGCATTTT | CASTDLTGNQPQHF
TRBJ2-7 | TRBV11-1 | NA | NA | TGTGCCAGCAGCTCCAGCCGGGGGGCTACCGCTGACTTC | CASSSSRGATADF
TRBJ1-1 | TRBV5-1 | NA | NA | TGCGCCAGCAGCCAACCCGTAGTGGGCACTGAAGCTTTCTTT | CASSQPVVGTEAFF
TRBJ1-1 | TRBV7-6 | NA | NA | TGTGCCAGCAGCTTAGCGGGGGCGGGGAACACTGAAGCTTTCTTT | CASSLAGAGNTEAFF
TRBJ1-2 | TRBV28 | once | NA | TGTGCCAGCAGTTTGTACACCGGTAACTATGGCTACACCTTC | CASSLYTGNYGYTF
TRBJ2-2 | TRBV28 | NA | NA | TGTGCCAGCAGGTGGGGGGCGGACACCGGGGAGCTGTTTTTT | CASRWGADTGELFF
TRBJ2-7 | TRBV11-1 | NA | NA | TGTGCCAGCAGCCCCCGGTGGAACGGCTACGAGCAGTACTTC | CASSPRWNGYEQYF
TRBJ1-1 | TRBV29-1 | NA | NA | TGCAGCGTTGAACGTCCCTCTGCTGCTTTCTTT | CSVERPSAAFF
TRBJ1-1 | TRBV28 | NA | NA | TGTGCCAGCAGTTTATATCTCCCTTCGGGTGAAGCTTTCTTT | CASSLYLPSGEAFF
TRBJ1-1 | TRBV11-2 | NA | NA | TGTGCCAGCAGCCCGACATCGCCCCTCACTGAAGCTTTCTTT | CASSPTSPLTEAFF
TRBJ2-2 | TRBV28 | NA | TRBD2 | TGTGCCAGCAGTAAGGGGACTAGCGGTGCCGGGGAGCTGTTTTTT | CASSKGTSGAGELFF
TRBJ1-2 | TRBV7-9 | NA | NA | TGTGCCAGCAGCTTAGCGGGTTCAGGGATGTATGGCTACACCTTC | CASSLAGSGMYGYTF
TRBJ2-7 | TRBV5-1 | NA | NA | TGCGCCAGCAGCTGGGGGTTAGGGGAGCAGTACTTC | CASSWGLGEQYF
TRBJ2-1 | TRBV9 | NA | NA | TGTGCCAGCAGCGTAGATGGGGACATAAACAATGAGCAGTTCTTC | CASSVDGDINNEQFF
TRBJ2-2 | TRBV5-8 | NA | NA | TGTGCCAGCACCGCGAGACTAGTTGCCGGGGAGCTGTTTTTT | CASTARLVAGELFF
TRBJ1-1 | TRBV7-9 | NA | NA | TGTGCCAGCCAAACCCAGGGAGACACTGAAGCTTTCTTT | CASQTQGDTEAFF
TRBJ1-1 | TRBV28 | NA | TRBD1 | TGTGCCAGCAGTACGACAGGGGCCACTGAAGCTTTCTTT | CASSTTGATEAFF
TRBJ2-7 | TRBV2 | NA | NA | TGTGCCACTCAAGAGGCAGGGGTGGTGGAGCAGTACTTC | CATQEAGVVEQYF
TRBJ2-2 | TRBV9 | NA | TRBD2 | TGTGCCAGCAGCGTCAGGACGGGAGGCACCGGGGAGCTGTTTTTT | CASSVRTGGTGELFF
TRBJ1-5 | TRBV27 | NA | NA | TGTGCCAGCAGTTTAAATAGCCCAGGGGTTGATCAGCCCCAGCATTTT | CASSLNSPGVDQPQHF
TRBJ2-1 | TRBV5-1 | NA | NA | TGCGCCAGCAGAAATACAGGGAGCTCCTACAATGAGCAGTTCTTC | CASRNTGSSYNEQFF
TRBJ2-7 | TRBV28 | once | TRBD1 | TGTGCCAGCAGTTCTCCGGGACAGCCCTACGAGCAGTACTTC | CASSSPGQPYEQYF
TRBJ2-5 | TRBV7-9 | NA | TRBD1 | TGTGCCAGCAGCTTTCAGACAGGGGGTCTAAGAGAGACCCAGTACTTC | CASSFQTGGLRETQYF
TRBJ2-3 | TRBV25-1 | NA | NA | TGTGCCAGCAGTGAGTCTTTTACTGGGGATACGCAGTATTTT | CASSESFTGDTQYF
TRBJ2-3 | TRBV28 | NA | TRBD1 | TGTGCCAGCAGGGGGGACAGGTCCTTGAGCACAGATACGCAGTATTTT | CASRGDRSLSTDTQYF
TRBJ2-7 | TRBV18 | NA | TRBD1 | TGTGCCAGCTCACCAGGACAGGGGGCCTCCTACGAGCAGTACTTC | CASSPGQGASYEQYF
TRBJ2-1 | TRBV27 | NA | TRBD2 | TGTGCCAGCAGTTTTTCCCGACTAGCGGGGAGCTCCTACAATGAGCAGTTCTTC | CASSFSRLAGSSYNEQFF
TRBJ2-5 | TRBV7-2 | NA | NA | TGTGCCAGCAGCTACCGGGAGACCCAGTACTTC | CASSYRETQYF
TRBJ2-5 | TRBV28 | NA | NA | TGTGCCAGCAGTTGGGCGGAGACCCAGTACTTC | CASSWAETQYF
TRBJ2-3 | TRBV7-9 | once | NA | TGTGCCAGCAGCTTAGCACAGCACACAGATACGCAGTATTTT | CASSLAQHTDTQYF
TRBJ2-7 | TRBV28 | NA | TRBD1 | TGTGCCAGCAGTTTCCCCCTGACAGGGGGCTGGGAGCAGTACTTC | CASSFPLTGGWEQYF
TRBJ1-2 | TRBV18 | NA | NA | TGTGCCAGCTCACCACCCCAGGGGCATAACTATGGCTACACCTTC | CASSPPQGHNYGYTF
TRBJ1-2 | TRBV28 | NA | NA | TGTGCCAGCAGTCCCCCAACAGGAGCCCTATCAAGCGGCTACACCTTC | CASSPPTGALSSGYTF
TRBJ2-3 | TRBV7-2 | NA | NA | TGTGCCAGCAGCTTATATCGCAGCACAGATACGCAGTATTTT | CASSLYRSTDTQYF
TRBJ1-3 | TRBV28 | NA | NA | TGTGCCAGCACCCTCCGCTCTGGAAACACCATATATTTT | CASTLRSGNTIYF
TRBJ2-1 | TRBV28 | NA | NA | TGTGCCAGCAAAAGAGAGACTTTCTACAATGAGCAGTTCTTC | CASKRETFYNEQFF